This TCR beta chain is drawn from a study of T cell responses to AZD1222 COVID-19 vaccine. V lost 0 bases and J lost 2, with 10 bases in between. This CDR3 has 15 amino acids. The germline V gene has CDR1 SGDLS and CDR2 YYNGEE. Points from the study as a whole: Researchers took repertoire samples only after the peak T cell response had come. Just a handful of AZD1222 recipients tested seropositive at baseline.

Data came from immunoSEQ multiplex PCR; TCRdb stores just in-frame clones and leaves some out. The repertoire holds 150,000 or so clones, around 90% seen once, with 1.4% in the top ten. To note about this clone: Its antigen is unknown.

The TCR was taken from an adult in good health. This material consisted of peripheral blood, taken on day 0 of AZD1222 vaccination. The V call is TRBV9, the J call TRBJ2-3; D is unresolved. CDR3 protein: CASSVGVRDTDTQYF. The DNA of the CDR3 is TGTGCCAGCAGCGTAGGGGTAAGAGACACAGATACGCAGTATTTT.